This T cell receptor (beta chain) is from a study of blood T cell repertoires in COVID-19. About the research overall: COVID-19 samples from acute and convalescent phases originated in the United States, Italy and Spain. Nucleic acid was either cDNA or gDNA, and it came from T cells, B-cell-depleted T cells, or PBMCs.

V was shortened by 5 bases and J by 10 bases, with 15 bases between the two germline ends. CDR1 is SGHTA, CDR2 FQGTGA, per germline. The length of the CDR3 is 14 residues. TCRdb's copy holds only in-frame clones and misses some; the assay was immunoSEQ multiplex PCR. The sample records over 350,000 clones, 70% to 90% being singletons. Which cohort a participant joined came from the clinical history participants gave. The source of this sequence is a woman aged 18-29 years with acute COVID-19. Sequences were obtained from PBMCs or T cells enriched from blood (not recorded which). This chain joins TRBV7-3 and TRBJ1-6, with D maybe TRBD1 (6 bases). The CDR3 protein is CASSSGTSGSPLHF. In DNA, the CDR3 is TGTGCCAGCAGCAGCGGGACATCGGGGTCACCCCTCCACTTT.